This T cell receptor (beta chain) was identified during a study of cytomegalovirus exposure and HLA in healthy donors. PCR amplification relied on 60 Vbeta primers (plus 13 Jbeta primers). Profiling relied on immunoSEQ multiplex PCR, and the TCRdb table lists in-frame clones only, not all of them. Of about 160,000 clones listed, roughly four fifths are singletons. Trimming removed 4 bases from V and 0 bases from J, with 10 bases in between. Germline V gene sequence: CDR1 SEHNR, CDR2 FQNEAQ (reference sequence). There are 15 residues in the CDR3. This clone appeared a few times. The source is a man aged 55 to 70 in good health and CMV-seronegative. Sample: PBMCs. V and J are TRBV7-9 and TRBJ2-1; D is possibly TRBD2 (5 bases). The CDR3 reads CASSSWETSYNEQFF. The CDR3 DNA is TGTGCCAGCAGCTCCTGGGAGACCTCCTACAATGAGCAGTTCTTC.